This T cell receptor (beta chain) was recorded in a study of blood T cells in healthy people across ages (dated by TCRdb to about 2015). General notes on the study: In model experiments, template switching captured about one uniquely barcoded TCR beta cDNA molecule for every two T cells. Age-related changes in TCR beta repertoire diversity were measured in the study by deep sequencing normalized with unique cDNA molecular identifiers. The study analyzed two additional independent replicas of 1 million unique cDNA reads from the same blood draw for two donors, one aged 18 to 30 and one aged 80 or older. The donors were divided into four age groups: young (average approximately 17 years), middle-aged (almost 40), aged (around 67) and long-lived (82). Broader findings and caveats from the paper: There was a strong correlation between observed TCR beta diversity and the percentage of naive T cells measured by flow cytometry. Donor CMV infection status was unknown, potentially confounding age-related changes in expanded clonotypes. Estimates of total diversity based on one million sequenced T cells were regarded as lower bounds and as underestimates. As age increased, observed TCR beta diversity per million T cells dropped in a roughly linear way, and a significant reduction was already evident by age approximately 40. Since profiling was done on bulk unsorted PBMCs, naive and antigen-experienced compartments could not be conclusively compared. Compared with the aged group, the long-lived group had more naive CD4+ T cells, fewer expanded clones and increased TCR diversity, suggesting age selection.

Receptor libraries were prepared by 5' RACE. TCRdb shows the sequencer as Illumina HiSeq 2500. A second PCR of about 7 to 12 cycles was run with a J-beta primer mix and a sample-barcoded 5' primer. A unique molecular identifier was introduced onto each TCR beta cDNA molecule by a template-switch 5' adaptor carrying 12 random nucleotides. Each sample yielded at least 2.5 million CDR3-containing paired-end reads. The Mint cDNA synthesis kit, primed by a TRBC-specific oligonucleotide, was used to synthesize first-strand cDNA from all RNA. Following uracil-DNA glycosylase treatment, all cDNA underwent a first 18-cycle PCR with the universal primers M1SS and BC2_uni_R. As for the authors' bioinformatics: For normalization, 1 million high-quality reads, each with a distinct molecular identifier, were randomly selected from each sample. Reads sharing molecular identifiers were discarded rather than binned into consensus sequences. MiTCR, run with a Q25 quality threshold and the strictest error-elimination algorithm, handled CDR3 identification, clonotype clustering and error correction. A nonparametric unseen species model using Euler transformation provided a lower-bound estimate of total TCR beta diversity. The public reads were quality trimmed at Q25 with fastp and then assembled into clones with MiXCR by TCRdb, keeping productive beta chains. Under each unique CDR3 protein, matching rows form one entry showing the most common genes and DNA. Here the V and J calls rest on TCRdb's processing, not on the authors' analysis. This sample lists some 760,000 distinct CDR3 sequences; 20% to 25% were detected once. Of the sample, 9.4% is held by the ten largest clones.

As regards this clonotype: It has no known antigen specificity. No quality values exist for individual bases; no much larger clone is one base distant.

Reading from cysteine to phenylalanine, the CDR3 counts 14 amino acids. This entry keeps only the CDR3 DNA: 42 bases, framed from base 1. Unmatched junction bases come to 6, with V trimmed by 2 bases and J by 7 bases. From a lookup of the germline V gene (reference sequence), CDR1 and CDR2 are SEHNR and FQNEAQ. The donors were around 39 Caucasian individuals from Russia, aged roughly 6 to 100 years, who were systemically healthy. Roughly 10 milliliters of peripheral blood were collected from each donor into EDTA-treated Vacutainer tubes. Ficoll-Paque density-gradient centrifugation was used to isolate PBMCs, with at least 7 million per sample. Total RNA, at least 5 micrograms per sample, was extracted from PBMCs with Trizol reagent. For every donor, an aliquot of PBMCs went through flow cytometry to measure the percentages of naive CD45RAhigh/CD27high T cells. The same specimen was also included in a second study, on T cells of mothers and their children. According to the second study: Donors were nine systemically healthy Caucasian individuals: three mothers and their six children. cDNA synthesis used all of the extracted RNA, with roughly 1.5 ug of RNA in each 15 ul reaction. In the second PCR, sample barcodes and 2-4 random nucleotides were introduced via the M1S primer. Over 8.5 million TCR beta CDR3 reads were obtained for each mother, and some 3.1 million reads were obtained for each child. In both related and unrelated pairs, thymic selection shapes the output of TCR recombination in a similar way, with inherited differences having only a minor effect. Related mother-child pairs always showed normalized repertoire overlap that was slightly higher than in unrelated mother-child pairs, though the difference was never significant. No persistent microchimeric T cell clones were found, with a detection sensitivity of roughly 92 clones per million clonotypes. The study used deep NGS to compare TCR beta repertoires of mothers and children, seeking features distinguishing related mother-child pairs from unrelated individuals. Mothers averaged roughly 36 +/- 4 years of age and children averaged around 10 +/- 4 years. Libraries were sequenced on Illumina HiSeq 2000 with 100+100 nt paired-end reads after adapter ligation with NEBNext reagents. To prevent cross-contamination, the mother and child libraries were prepared a month apart and were sequenced in separate runs. Between about 500,000 and 2,100,000 distinct TCR beta clonotypes were identified per donor. Naive TCR beta clonotypes were estimated from low-frequency clonotypes matched to each donor's FACS-determined naive share, without sorting.

The sample was blood. The clonotype originates from a boy aged 5-17 years in good health. This receptor chain uses TRBV7-9 and TRBJ2-7; TRBD1 fits 9 bases in the junction. In nucleotide form, the sequence is TGTGCCAGCAGCTTAAGGGACAGGGTTGGAGAGCAGTACTTC. It translates as CASSLRDRVGEQYF.